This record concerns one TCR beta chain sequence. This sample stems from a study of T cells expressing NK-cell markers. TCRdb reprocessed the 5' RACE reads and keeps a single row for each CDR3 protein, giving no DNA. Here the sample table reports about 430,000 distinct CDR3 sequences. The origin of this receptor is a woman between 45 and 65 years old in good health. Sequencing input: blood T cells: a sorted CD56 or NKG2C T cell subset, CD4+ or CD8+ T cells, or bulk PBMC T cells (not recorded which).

This chain's CDR3 is CASSLSLAVTYNEQFF. The rearrangement links TRBV27 to TRBJ2-1; TCRdb's D call, TRBD2, is unchecked because there is no DNA. The germline V gene has CDR1 MNHEY and CDR2 SMNVEV (reference sequence). The CDR3 totals 16 residues.